The 32 T cell receptor beta chains presented below share a single source sample, sequenced in a study of cytomegalovirus exposure and HLA in healthy donors. Sequencing used immunoSEQ multiplex PCR; TCRdb keeps in-frame clones, though not all of them. The repertoire has roughly 310,000 clones, roughly 86% of them found once; the top ten carry about 0.96%. Source material: PBMCs. These receptors came from a man aged 25 to 45 in good health and CMV-seronegative.

The chain carries TRBV19 and TRBJ2-3; 7 nucleotides agree with TRBD2. This CDR3 has 14 residues. The V segment lost 8 bases and the J segment 0 bases; nucleotides outside the gene matches: 5. The germline gives CDR1 LNHDA, CDR2 SQIVND (reference sequence). The CDR3 reads CASARGSSTDTQYF. The CDR3 DNA follows: TGTGCCAGTGCGCGGGGGAGCAGCACAGATACGCAGTATTTT.

This rearrangement joins TRBV7-9 to TRBJ1-2; D gene ambiguous. Between the trimmed V and J ends, which lost 5 bases and 4 bases, there was a span of 20 bases. CDR1 and CDR2 from the germline V gene are SEHNR and FQNEAQ (reference sequence). This CDR3 spans 16 amino acids. CDR3 loop: CASSPRSFEAGYGYTF. The CDR3 nucleotides are TGTGCCAGCAGCCCCAGGAGCTTCGAAGCGGGCTATGGCTACACCTTC.

The J gene is TRBJ2-5, the V gene TRBV2, with D hard to call. Germline V lookup: CDR1 SNHLY, CDR2 FYNNEI. The CDR3 is 12 residues long. Deletions cut 10 bases from V and 7 bases from J, with 16 bases between. The DNA for the CDR3 is TGTGCCACAGGTTTCCTCCAACGGACCCAGTACTTC. Translated, it gives CATGFLQRTQYF.

The rearrangement links TRBV27 to TRBJ1-1, with TRBD1 identical over 11 bases. Germline loops: CDR1 MNHEY, CDR2 SMNVEV (reference sequence). There are 15 residues in the CDR3. Germline trimming cut 4 bases from V and 8 bases from J; bases unmatched to any gene: 9. The CDR3 DNA reads TGTGCCAGCAGTTCCCCGGGACAGGGGGAGACAGAAGCTTTCTTT. Residues: CASSSPGQGETEAFF.

The chain couples TRBV5-5 to TRBJ2-2; 9 bases match TRBD1. The V gene end was trimmed by 4 bases and the J gene end by 3 bases; junction bases not matched to a gene: 4. This CDR3 is 15 amino acids long. Germline CDR1 is SGHKS and CDR2 is YYEKEE (reference sequence). CDR3 protein: CASSTQGAYTGELFF. The CDR3 DNA is TGTGCCAGCAGCACACAGGGGGCTTACACCGGGGAGCTGTTTTTT.

The CDR3: CATSRDSGTEAFF. The CDR3, as DNA: TGTGCCACCAGCAGAGATTCGGGAACTGAAGCTTTCTTT. The chain couples TRBV15 to TRBJ1-1; D unclear. Germline CDR1 LNHNV, CDR2 YYDKDF (reference sequence). The V gene lost 0 bases and the J gene lost 5 bases, with 7 bases spanning the gap. The CDR3 extends over 13 amino acids.

The rearrangement joins TRBV4-1 to TRBJ1-1, with D unresolved. Germline V gene lookup returns CDR1 MGHRA and CDR2 YSYEKL. Trimming removed 1 base from V and 0 bases from J, with 12 bases in between. This CDR3 has 16 residues. CDR3 loop: CASSQGRGALNTEAFF. The CDR3 DNA follows: TGCGCCAGCAGCCAAGGACGCGGCGCCTTGAACACTGAAGCTTTCTTT.

This clone has at least ten counts. The gene calls are TRBV12-5 and TRBJ2-4, with TRBD1 as a possible D gene (6 bases). V lost 2 bases, J lost 8 bases, and 16 bases lay in between. This CDR3 is 15 amino acids long. Per germline, CDR1 LGHNT and CDR2 FRNRAP. Here the CDR3 reads CASGLWSSGADIQYF. The CDR3 DNA is TGTGCTAGTGGTTTGTGGTCGTCAGGGGCGGACATTCAGTACTTC.

This clone was counted between two and nine times. In DNA form, the CDR3 reads TGTGCCAGCGGGGACAGGGGTTCCGGCTACACCTTC. It yields the protein CASGDRGSGYTF. V and J are TRBV5-4 and TRBJ1-2; 10 nucleotides align to TRBD1. Germline V gives CDR1 SGHNT, CDR2 YYREEE (reference sequence). Losses at the gene ends were 7 bases for V and 8 bases for J; bases not matched to a gene: 5. The CDR3 length is 12 residues.

V and J are TRBV21-1 and TRBJ2-2; the DNA was not compared with TRBD2, the D call given in the table. TRBV21-1 is a pseudogene locus. There are 21 residues in the CDR3. The CDR3 loop reads CASSPTPGQGLAGGPAGELFF. The DNA of the CDR3 is TGTGCCAGCAGCCCAACTCCGGGACAGGGGCTTGCGGGGGGGCCAGCCGGGGAGCTGTTTTTT.

The CDR3 bases are TGTGCCAGCAGTGAGGAACCGCAGGGGCGGGAGACCCAGTACTTC. This translates into CASSEEPQGRETQYF. The J gene is TRBJ2-5, the V gene TRBV2; D perhaps matches TRBD1 (6 bases). The germline gives CDR1 SNHLY, CDR2 FYNNEI. V was shortened by 3 bases and J by 5 bases, with 16 bases between the two germline ends. This CDR3 is 15 amino acids long.

The chain combines TRBV15 with TRBJ2-5; 10 bases match TRBD2. The V gene's germline CDR1 is LNHNV and CDR2 YYDKDF (reference sequence). The CDR3 spans 16 residues. Trimming took 1 base from V and 0 from J; bases not matched to a gene: 2. The CDR3 bases are TGTGCCACCAGCAGAGGTAGCGGGGGGTACCAAGAGACCCAGTACTTC. Protein sequence: CATSRGSGGYQETQYF.

The chain links TRBV7-9 to TRBJ1-2; 7 bases match TRBD1. This CDR3 has 18 residues. The germline V gene has CDR1 SEHNR and CDR2 FQNEAQ (reference sequence). V was pared by 1 base and J by 2 bases, with 13 bases of the junction left unmatched. DNA for the CDR3: TGTGCCAGCAGCTTAGGTACGGCAGGGGGTACGCTCAACTATGGCTACACCTTC. Translating gives CASSLGTAGGTLNYGYTF. Full variable domain (missing parts from reference TRBV7-9 and TRBJ1-2): DTGVSQNPRHKITKRGQNVTFRCDPISEHNRLYWYRQTLGQGPEFLTYFQNEAQLEKSRLLSDRFSAERPKGSFSTLEIQRTEQGDSAMYLCASSLGTAGGTLNYGYTFGSGTRLTVV.

The chain employs TRBV4-3 and TRBJ1-2, with D possibly matching TRBD1 (5 bases). Germline V gives CDR1 LGHNA, CDR2 YSLEER. The CDR3 is 15 amino acids. V was trimmed by 4 bases and J by 2 bases, leaving 14 bases between them. In nucleotides, the CDR3 is TGCGCCAGCAGCCCAACGACAGACCCCAACTATGGCTACACCTTC. Amino acid sequence: CASSPTTDPNYGYTF.

The chain combines TRBV5-1 with TRBJ2-2; 12 bases agree with TRBD1. Germline assignment: CDR1 SGHRS and CDR2 YFSETQ. The V segment lost 2 bases and the J segment 4 bases; nucleotides outside the gene matches: 6. The CDR3 totals 17 residues. The DNA for the CDR3 is TGCGCCAGCAGCTTACCGGGACAGGGGGCGAGCACCGGGGAGCTGTTTTTT. As protein: CASSLPGQGASTGELFF.

The rearrangement uses TRBV2 and TRBJ1-1, with 9 bases that match TRBD1. V was clipped by 4 bases and J by 7 bases; unmatched bases: 10. The CDR3 totals 15 residues. The germline V gene encodes CDR1 SNHLY and CDR2 FYNNEI. The CDR3 loop reads CASSVSGTGYVEAFF. In DNA, the CDR3 is TGTGCCAGCAGTGTCTCCGGGACAGGGTATGTTGAAGCTTTCTTT.

This sequence joins TRBV2 and TRBJ1-6; possible D gene TRBD1, 5 bases. The CDR3 is 16 residues long. The V end was cut by 7 bases, the J end by 1 base, with 14 bases between. Germline values: CDR1 SNHLY, CDR2 FYNNEI. The CDR3 loop reads CASIEGDYSYNSPLHF. The CDR3 nucleotides are TGTGCCAGCATCGAAGGGGATTATTCCTATAATTCACCCCTCCACTTT.

This sequence joins TRBV6-5 and TRBJ2-1; 11 nucleotides align to TRBD2. V lost 4 bases to trimming and J lost 5 bases; unmatched junction nucleotides: 4. Germline V gene lookup returns CDR1 MNHEY and CDR2 SVGAGI. The CDR3 has 15 residues. This chain's CDR3 is CASSLTSGGHNEQFF. The CDR3 coding sequence is TGTGCCAGCAGTTTAACTAGCGGGGGCCACAATGAGCAGTTCTTC.

This sequence joins TRBV5-1 and TRBJ1-2; D unresolved. Trimming cost V 5 bases and J 3 bases, with 11 bases left between them. Germline V gene data show CDR1 as SGHRS and CDR2 as YFSETQ. The CDR3 covers 13 residues. The CDR3 nucleotides are TGCGCCAGCAGGTTAGTGTCCGACTATGGCTACACCTTC. It specifies CASRLVSDYGYTF.

The J gene is TRBJ2-5, the V gene TRBV5-5; 9 bases map to TRBD1. In germline, CDR1 is SGHKS, CDR2 YYEKEE (reference sequence). V was clipped by 5 bases and J by 5 bases; unmatched bases: 10. This CDR3 region has 15 residues. The CDR3 protein is CASRGRTGVRETQYF. CDR3 DNA: TGTGCCAGCAGGGGTAGGACAGGGGTTCGGGAGACCCAGTACTTC.

This chain connects TRBV6-1 to TRBJ1-2; D not certain. Trimming stripped 6 bases from V and 4 bases from J, with 15 bases between. The CDR3 has 14 amino acids. Germline V gene data show CDR1 as MNHNS and CDR2 as SASEGT. The CDR3 spells CASRTKIARYGYTF. The CDR3, as DNA: TGTGCCAGCAGAACAAAAATCGCCCGCTATGGCTACACCTTC.

In this sample, this clone turned up a few times. The chain uses TRBV19 and TRBJ2-7, with 7 nucleotides matching TRBD1. V gave up 6 bases and J gave up 3 bases; unmatched junction bases: 8. The CDR3 totals 14 residues. Germline V gene sequence: CDR1 LNHDA, CDR2 SQIVND (reference sequence). CDR3 bases: TGTGCCAGTAGCCCACGCAGGACAGGCTACGAGCAGTACTTC. Protein: CASSPRRTGYEQYF.

V usage is TRBV7-9 and J usage is TRBJ2-1; no reliable D call. Germline V gives CDR1 SEHNR, CDR2 FQNEAQ (reference sequence). V lost 2 bases to trimming and J lost 4 bases, with 15 bases between them. There are 16 residues in the CDR3. CDR3: CASSLPGAVGYNEQFF. DNA of the CDR3: TGTGCCAGCAGCTTACCAGGCGCTGTAGGATACAATGAGCAGTTCTTC.

This chain links TRBV27 with TRBJ1-2; 9 nucleotides align to TRBD1. The CDR3 is 13 residues long. Losses at the gene ends were 5 bases for V and 5 bases for J; bases not matched to a gene: 3. CDR1 and CDR2 from the germline V gene are MNHEY and SMNVEV (reference sequence). CDR3 amino acids: CASSRTGVYGYTF. The CDR3 coding sequence is TGTGCCAGCAGTCGGACAGGGGTATATGGCTACACCTTC.

This sequence joins TRBV27 and TRBJ2-2, with a tentative D call TRBD1 (6 bases). The CDR3 sequence is 16 residues long. The V gene lost 6 bases and the J gene lost 1 base, with 15 bases spanning the gap. Per germline, CDR1 MNHEY and CDR2 SMNVEV (reference sequence). CDR3 region: CASSRRQAKNTGELFF. The CDR3 DNA follows: TGTGCCAGCAGCCGACGACAGGCGAAGAACACCGGGGAGCTGTTTTTT.

The rearrangement uses TRBV6-1 and TRBJ2-7; TRBD1 matches 9 bases. Germline V gene lookup returns CDR1 MNHNS and CDR2 SASEGT. V was pared by 7 bases and J by 5 bases, with 12 bases of the junction left unmatched. The CDR3 runs to 15 residues. DNA for the CDR3: TGTGCCAGCACCTCCGGGACAGGGAGTAACCACGAGCAGTACTTC. Amino acids: CASTSGTGSNHEQYF.

The genes are TRBV27 and TRBJ2-3; 9 bases line up with TRBD2. Losses at the gene ends were 0 bases for V and 3 bases for J; bases not matched to a gene: 10. The CDR3 runs 18 residues. Per the germline V gene, CDR1 is MNHEY and CDR2 is SMNVEV (reference sequence). In DNA form, the CDR3 reads TGTGCCAGCAGTTTATCCCGTGGTAGCGGGGGCGGGACAGATACGCAGTATTTT. Its translation: CASSLSRGSGGGTDTQYF.

The chain couples TRBV7-9 to TRBJ2-3, with a weak D call TRBD2 (6 bases). This CDR3 spans 12 amino acids. Trimming removed 4 bases from V and 5 bases from J, with 7 bases in between. Germline V gives CDR1 SEHNR, CDR2 FQNEAQ (reference sequence). The CDR3 loop is CASSSGGDTQYF. CDR3 DNA sequence: TGTGCCAGCAGCTCCGGGGGAGATACGCAGTATTTT.

This chain connects TRBV5-1 to TRBJ2-1; 7 bases match TRBD2. CDR3 length: 14 residues. Germline CDR1 SGHRS, CDR2 YFSETQ. Germline trimming cut 7 bases from V and 8 bases from J; bases unmatched to any gene: 12. CDR3 sequence: CASCRTSVTDEQFF. For the CDR3, the DNA is TGCGCCAGCTGCCGCACTAGCGTGACCGATGAGCAGTTCTTC.

CDR3: CAWSVEGTSGTYEQYF. In nucleotides, the CDR3 is TGTGCCTGGAGTGTAGAGGGGACTAGCGGGACCTACGAGCAGTACTTC. The chain carries TRBV30 and TRBJ2-7, with TRBD2 matching 13 bases. CDR3 length: 16 amino acids. Germline CDR1 GTSNPN, CDR2 SVGIG (reference sequence). V was clipped by 0 bases and J by 2 bases; unmatched bases: 4.

V is TRBV6-6 and J is TRBJ2-1; 10 bases line up with TRBD2. This CDR3 contains 16 residues. Per germline, CDR1 MNHNY and CDR2 SVGAGI (reference sequence). Trimming cost V 8 bases and J 5 bases; bases outside gene matches: 12. The CDR3 protein is CASSYTGGLADNEQFF. The DNA for the CDR3 is TGTGCCAGCTCATATACCGGTGGACTAGCGGACAATGAGCAGTTCTTC.

The V gene is TRBV7-2, the J gene TRBJ1-1; 7 bases agree with TRBD1. Losses at the gene ends were 5 bases for V and 1 base for J; bases not matched to a gene: 7. Germline assignment: CDR1 SGHTA and CDR2 FQGNSA. The length of the CDR3 is 15 residues. The DNA for the CDR3 is TGTGCCAGCAGCCTGGGGGCAGGGGGGAACACTGAAGCTTTCTTT. Amino acid sequence: CASSLGAGGNTEAFF. Filled out from reference TRBV7-2 and TRBJ1-1, the complete variable domain reads GAGVSQSPSNKVTEKGKDVELRCDPISGHTALYWYRQSLGQGLEFLIYFQGNSAPDKSGLPSDRFSAERTGGSVSTLTIQRTQQEDSAVYLCASSLGAGGNTEAFFGQGTRLTVV.